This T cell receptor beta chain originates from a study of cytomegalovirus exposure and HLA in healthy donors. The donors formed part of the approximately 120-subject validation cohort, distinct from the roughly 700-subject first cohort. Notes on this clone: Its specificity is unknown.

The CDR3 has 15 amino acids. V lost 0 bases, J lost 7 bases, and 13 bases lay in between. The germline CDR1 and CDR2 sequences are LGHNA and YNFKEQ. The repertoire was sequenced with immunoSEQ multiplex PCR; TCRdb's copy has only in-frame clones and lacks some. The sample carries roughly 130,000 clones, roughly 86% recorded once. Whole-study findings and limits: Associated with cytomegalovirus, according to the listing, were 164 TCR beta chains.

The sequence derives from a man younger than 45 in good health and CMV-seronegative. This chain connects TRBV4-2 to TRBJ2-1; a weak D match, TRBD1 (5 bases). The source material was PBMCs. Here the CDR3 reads CASSQDPGWNNEQFF. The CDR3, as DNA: TGTGCCAGCAGCCAAGATCCAGGGTGGAATAATGAGCAGTTCTTC.